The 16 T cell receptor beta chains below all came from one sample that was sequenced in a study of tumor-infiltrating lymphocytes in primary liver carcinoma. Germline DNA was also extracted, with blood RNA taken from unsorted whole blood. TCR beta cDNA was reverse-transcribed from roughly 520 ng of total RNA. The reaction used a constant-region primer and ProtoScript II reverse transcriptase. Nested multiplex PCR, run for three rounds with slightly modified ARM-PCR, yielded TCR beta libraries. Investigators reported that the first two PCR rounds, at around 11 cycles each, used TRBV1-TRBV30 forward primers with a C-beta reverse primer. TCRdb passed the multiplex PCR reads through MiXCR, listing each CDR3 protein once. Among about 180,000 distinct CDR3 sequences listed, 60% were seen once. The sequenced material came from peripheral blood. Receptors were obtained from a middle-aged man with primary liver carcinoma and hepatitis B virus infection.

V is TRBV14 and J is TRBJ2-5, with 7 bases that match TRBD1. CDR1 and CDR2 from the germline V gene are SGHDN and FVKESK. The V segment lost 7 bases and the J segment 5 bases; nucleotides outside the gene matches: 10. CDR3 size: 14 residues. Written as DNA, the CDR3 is TGTGCCAGCAACCAGATAGACAGGGTTGAGACCCAGTACTTC. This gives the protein CASNQIDRVETQYF.

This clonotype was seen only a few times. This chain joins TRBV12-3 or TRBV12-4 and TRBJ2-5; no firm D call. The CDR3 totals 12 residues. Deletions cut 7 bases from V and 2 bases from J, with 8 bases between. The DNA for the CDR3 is TGTGCCAGCAAGACTCAACAAGAGACCCAGTACTTC. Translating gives CASKTQQETQYF.

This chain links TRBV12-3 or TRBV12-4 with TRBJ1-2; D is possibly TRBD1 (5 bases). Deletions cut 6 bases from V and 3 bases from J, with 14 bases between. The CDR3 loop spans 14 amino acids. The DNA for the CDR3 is TGTGCCAGCAGCCAGACGGGGGGACACTATGGCTACACCTTC. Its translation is CASSQTGGHYGYTF.

The CDR3, as DNA: TGCGCCAGCAGTGAGTCTCTAGCGGGAGTGAATGAGCAGTTCTTC. It yields the protein CASSESLAGVNEQFF. The chain links TRBV10-1 to TRBJ2-1; 10 nucleotides agree with TRBD2. CDR1 and CDR2 (germline): WNHNN, SYGVQD (reference sequence). Germline trimming cut 0 bases from V and 7 bases from J; bases unmatched to any gene: 3. The CDR3 extends over 15 amino acids.

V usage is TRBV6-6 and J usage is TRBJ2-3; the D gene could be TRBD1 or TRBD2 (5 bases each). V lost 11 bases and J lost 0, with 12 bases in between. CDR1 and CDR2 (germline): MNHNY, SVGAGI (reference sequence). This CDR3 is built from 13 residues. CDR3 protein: CAGGVRSTDTQYF. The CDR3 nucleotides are TGTGCCGGGGGAGTTAGGAGCACAGATACGCAGTATTTT.

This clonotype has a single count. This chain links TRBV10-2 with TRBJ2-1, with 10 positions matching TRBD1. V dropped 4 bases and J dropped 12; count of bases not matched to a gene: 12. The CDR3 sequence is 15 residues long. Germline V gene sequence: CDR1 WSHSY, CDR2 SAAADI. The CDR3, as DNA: TGCGCCAGCAGTGCGGGGACAGGGGCCGTGGATGGGCAGTTCTTC. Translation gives CASSAGTGAVDGQFF.

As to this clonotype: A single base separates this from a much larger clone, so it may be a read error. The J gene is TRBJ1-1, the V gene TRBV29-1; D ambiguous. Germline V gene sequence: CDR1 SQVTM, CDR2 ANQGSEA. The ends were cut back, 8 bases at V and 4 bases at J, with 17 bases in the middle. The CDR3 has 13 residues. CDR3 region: CSTSEARSTEAFF. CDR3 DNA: TGCAGCACATCGGAGGCGAGGAGCACTGAAGCTTTCTTT.

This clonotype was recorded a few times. CDR3 nucleotide sequence: TGTGCCAGCAGCTTCCGGATCGGGAACAATGAGCAGTTCTTC. This translates into CASSFRIGNNEQFF. J is TRBJ2-1 and V is TRBV5-6, with TRBD2 as a possible D gene (5 bases). The CDR3 contains 14 residues. CDR1 is SGHDT, CDR2 YYEEEE, per germline. Trimming cost V 2 bases and J 5 bases, with 11 bases left between them.

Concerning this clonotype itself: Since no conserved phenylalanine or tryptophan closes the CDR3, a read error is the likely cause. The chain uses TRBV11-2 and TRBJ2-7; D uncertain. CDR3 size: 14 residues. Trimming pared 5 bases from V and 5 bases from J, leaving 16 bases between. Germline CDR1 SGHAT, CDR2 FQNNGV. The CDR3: CASSPRWQVHEQYL. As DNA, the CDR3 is TGTGCCAGCAGCCCACGGTGGCAGGTCCACGAGCAGTACTTA.

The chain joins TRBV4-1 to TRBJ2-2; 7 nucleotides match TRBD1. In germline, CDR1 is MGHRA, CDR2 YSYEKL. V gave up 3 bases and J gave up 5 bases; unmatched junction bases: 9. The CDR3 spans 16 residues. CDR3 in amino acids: CASSHRQGSGTGELFF. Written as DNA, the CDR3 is TGCGCCAGCAGCCACAGACAGGGAAGTGGAACCGGGGAGCTGTTTTTT.

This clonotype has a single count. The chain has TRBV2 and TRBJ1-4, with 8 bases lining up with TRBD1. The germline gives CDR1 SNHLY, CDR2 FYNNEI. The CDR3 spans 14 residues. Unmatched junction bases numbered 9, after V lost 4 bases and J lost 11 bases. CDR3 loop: CASSAGGAPEKLFF. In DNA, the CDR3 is TGTGCCAGCAGTGCAGGGGGCGCACCAGAGAAACTGTTTTTT.

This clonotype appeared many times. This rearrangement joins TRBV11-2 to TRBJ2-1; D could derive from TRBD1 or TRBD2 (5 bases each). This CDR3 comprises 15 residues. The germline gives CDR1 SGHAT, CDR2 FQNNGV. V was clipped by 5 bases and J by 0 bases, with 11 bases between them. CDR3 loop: CASSAGAYSYNEQFF. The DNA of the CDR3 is TGTGCCAGCAGCGCCGGGGCGTACTCCTACAATGAGCAGTTCTTC.

The CDR3 sequence: CASSPGEALDYEQYF. The CDR3 DNA reads TGTGCCAGCAGTCCTGGGGAGGCGCTAGACTACGAGCAGTACTTC. This rearrangement joins TRBV28 to TRBJ2-7; perhaps TRBD2 as D (6 bases). Trimming took 5 bases from V and 3 from J, leaving 17 bases between them. The CDR3 length is 15 residues. Germline assignment: CDR1 MDHEN and CDR2 SYDVKM.

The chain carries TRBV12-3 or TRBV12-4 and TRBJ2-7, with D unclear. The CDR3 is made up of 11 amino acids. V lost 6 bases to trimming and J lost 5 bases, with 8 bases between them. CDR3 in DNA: TGTGCCAGCAGCACTTCCCACGAGCAGTACTTC. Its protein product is CASSTSHEQYF.

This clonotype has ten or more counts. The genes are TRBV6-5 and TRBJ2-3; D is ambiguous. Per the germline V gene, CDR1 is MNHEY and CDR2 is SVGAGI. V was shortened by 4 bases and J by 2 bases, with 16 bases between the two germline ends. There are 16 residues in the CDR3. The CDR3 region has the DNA TGTGCCAGCAGTTTCACGACCCAACTCCCCACAGATACGCAGTATTTT. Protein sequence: CASSFTTQLPTDTQYF.

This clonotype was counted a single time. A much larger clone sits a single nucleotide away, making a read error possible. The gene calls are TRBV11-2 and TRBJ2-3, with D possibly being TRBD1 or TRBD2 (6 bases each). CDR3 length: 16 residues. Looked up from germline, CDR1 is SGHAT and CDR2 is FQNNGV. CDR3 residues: CASTSWGAQGTDAQYF. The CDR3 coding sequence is TGTGCCAGCACCTCCTGGGGGGCCCAGGGCACAGATGCGCAGTATTTT.